These 7 T cell receptor beta chains were sequenced from one sample in a study of a mutant IDH1 vaccine in newly diagnosed glioma. This sample's time point: week 23, last vaccination. A single vaccine dose contained 300 ug of mutant IDH1 20-mer peptide, and topical imiquimod was used with it. These TCRs' antigens remain unknown. Assay used: immunoSEQ multiplex PCR; TCRdb lists only in-frame clones, some missing. The data hold 40,000 to 50,000 clones, with under 80% observed a single time. This specimen consisted of PBMCs, obtained from a glioma patient whose treatment included an IDH1 peptide vaccine. The receptors come from a woman aged 40-49 years with glioma. Some clones in this sample may be carry-over from other donors' samples.

This chain connects TRBV10-2 to TRBJ1-3; no clear D gene. Deletions cut 0 bases from V and 0 bases from J, with 6 bases between. Germline-derived CDR1 and CDR2 are WSHSY and SAAADI. CDR3 length: 15 residues. The CDR3 is CASSESPSSGNTIYF. Here the CDR3 DNA reads TGCGCCAGCAGTGAGTCCCCGTCCTCTGGAAACACCATATATTTT.

The chain couples TRBV18 to TRBJ2-5, with TRBD2 identical over 8 bases. J gave up 2 bases and V 0 bases, and 8 bases lay outside the gene matches. Germline V gene lookup returns CDR1 KGHSH and CDR2 LQKENI. CDR3 length: 17 residues. CDR3 nucleotides: TGTGCCAGCTCACCACCTAAGCGGGGGATGAGACAAGAGACCCAGTACTTC. It encodes CASSPPKRGMRQETQYF.

The chain couples TRBV14 to TRBJ1-1; possibly TRBD1 for D (6 bases). The CDR3 length is 15 residues. Trimming pared 4 bases from V and 7 bases from J, leaving 19 bases between. The germline V gene encodes CDR1 SGHDN and CDR2 FVKESK. CDR3 nucleotides: TGTGCCAGCAGCCGCCCGGGGGCGCGTATGAATGAAGCTTTCTTT. This sequence encodes CASSRPGARMNEAFF.

The V call is TRBV5-4, the J call TRBJ2-3, with D possibly matching TRBD2 (5 bases). V was trimmed by 5 bases and J by 14 bases, leaving 18 bases between them. The CDR3 is 12 amino acids. Germline CDR1 reads SGHNT; CDR2 reads YYREEE (reference sequence). The CDR3 DNA follows: TGTGCCAGCAGTCCCGGGGATAGCGCTCGGTATTTT. Protein: CASSPGDSARYF. The full variable domain, in which reference TRBV5-4 and TRBJ2-3 provide the parts outside the CDR3, is ETGVTQSPTHLIKTRGQQVTLRCSSQSGHNTVSWYQQALGQGPQFIFQYYREEENGRGNFPPRFSGLQFPNYSSELNVNALELDDSALYLCASSPGDSARYFGPGTRLTVL.

The DNA for the CDR3 is TGTGCCAGTAGTATAAATGGGAACACTGAAGCTTTCTTT. Amino acids: CASSINGNTEAFF. The chain couples TRBV19 to TRBJ1-1; D is undetermined. The CDR3 sequence is 13 residues long. Germline V CDR1 and CDR2: LNHDA, SQIVND (reference sequence). V lost 2 bases and J 1 base, leaving 5 bases between the germline ends. Full variable domain (missing parts from reference TRBV19 and TRBJ1-1): DGGITQSPKYLFRKEGQNVTLSCEQNLNHDAMYWYRQDPGQGLRLIYYSQIVNDFQKGDIAEGYSVSREKKESFPLTVTSAQKNPTAFYLCASSINGNTEAFFGQGTRLTVV.

This chain joins TRBV4-2 and TRBJ2-7, with D maybe TRBD1 (5 bases). V lost 0 bases to trimming and J lost 5 bases, with 17 bases between them. The CDR3 is made up of 16 amino acids. Germline V gene data show CDR1 as LGHNA and CDR2 as YNFKEQ. The CDR3 bases are TGTGCCAGCAGCCAAGACCCAACCCTTGTGGGGCACGAGCAGTACTTC. Translated, it gives CASSQDPTLVGHEQYF.

This clone was detected ten times or more. V is TRBV6-1 and J is TRBJ1-5; D is uncertain. Germline assignment: CDR1 MNHNS and CDR2 SASEGT. The CDR3 totals 13 residues. V was pared by 6 bases and J by 0 bases, with 6 bases between. The chain's CDR3 is CASSLNSNQPQHF. CDR3 bases: TGTGCCAGCAGCCTTAATAGCAATCAGCCCCAGCATTTT.